The sequence of this T cell receptor (beta chain) was determined in a study of PD-L1 blockade in urothelial cancer. Generated by immunoSEQ multiplex PCR, the TCRdb table keeps only in-frame clones and is missing some. The sample lists around 46,000 clones; around 80% were seen once. Noted time point: peripheral blood 6 weeks after treatment start. V was cut by 0 bases and J by 2 bases, with 17 bases left in between. The CDR3 spans 18 residues. Germline V gives CDR1 SGHTA, CDR2 FQGNSA. Source: PBMCs, taken around atezolizumab (anti-PD-L1) treatment. The sequence came from a man aged 55-75 years with urothelial cancer. The chain combines TRBV7-2 with TRBJ2-1; D may be TRBD1 (6 bases). As DNA, the CDR3 is TGTGCCAGCAGCTTAGCAGCGGCGTCAGGGGTTACCTACAATGAGCAGTTCTTC. Protein: CASSLAAASGVTYNEQFF.